This TCR beta chain originates from a study of cytomegalovirus exposure and HLA in healthy donors. Primers included in the PCR were 60 Vbeta and 13 Jbeta primers. Here immunoSEQ multiplex PCR was the method, and the copy in TCRdb shows in-frame clones only, minus some. In the table there are 220,000 or so clones, 82% of which are singletons. CDR1 and CDR2 (germline): SGDLS, YYNGEE. This CDR3 contains 17 residues. J was trimmed by 1 base and V by 2 bases; bases with no gene match: 10. This TCR derives from a woman aged 40 to 50 in good health and CMV-seronegative. The sample was PBMCs. The chain joins TRBV9 to TRBJ2-3; 7 bases agree with TRBD2. For the CDR3, the DNA is TGTGCCAGCAGCGTTTACGTAGCGGCGGGGGGCACAGATACGCAGTATTTT. Encoded protein: CASSVYVAAGGTDTQYF.